The 18 T cell receptor beta chains listed next were all sequenced from one sample in a study of cytomegalovirus exposure and HLA in healthy donors. With 60 Vbeta and 13 Jbeta primers, the PCR was carried out. Sequencing was performed with immunoSEQ multiplex PCR; in TCRdb, only in-frame clones are kept and a portion is missing. The sample contains some 80,000 clones, around 76% of which appear only once. The sample taken for sequencing was PBMCs. All receptors derive from a man aged 35 to 55 in good health and CMV-seronegative.

This clone has more than one count but fewer than ten. The V and J genes are TRBV6-5 and TRBJ1-1; tentative D call: TRBD1 (6 bases). CDR1 MNHEY and CDR2 SVGAGI come from the germline V gene. The CDR3 has 15 residues. V lost 6 bases to trimming and J lost 4 bases, with 18 bases between them. As DNA, the CDR3 is TGTGCCAGCAGCCCGGACAGACTAAGAGGCACTGAAGCTTTCTTT. It encodes CASSPDRLRGTEAFF.

In its sample, this clone was seen once. This chain links TRBV10-2 with TRBJ1-4; D is uncertain. Germline V gene data show CDR1 as WSHSY and CDR2 as SAAADI. Trimming removed 6 bases from V and 6 bases from J, with 8 bases in between. The CDR3 loop spans 12 amino acids. The CDR3 is CASRGPDEKLFF. The CDR3 nucleotides read TGCGCCAGCAGGGGCCCGGATGAAAAACTGTTTTTT.

This clone is medium-sized by share. The rearrangement uses TRBV11-1 and TRBJ2-2; the D gene is possibly TRBD1 (6 bases). Per the germline V gene, CDR1 is SGHAT and CDR2 is FQDESV (reference sequence). Trimming removed 5 bases from V and 4 bases from J, with 26 bases in between. The CDR3 has 19 amino acids. CDR3 loop: CASSQPKHGRGVGTGELFF. DNA of the CDR3: TGTGCCAGCAGCCAGCCCAAACACGGCAGGGGCGTAGGCACCGGGGAGCTGTTTTTT.

V and J are TRBV18 and TRBJ2-7, with TRBD1 as a possible D gene (7 bases). This CDR3 comprises 14 residues. V was clipped by 6 bases and J by 3 bases, with 15 bases between them. CDR1 is KGHSH and CDR2 is LQKENI in the germline V gene. CDR3: CASSRDRRSYEQYF. Here the CDR3 DNA reads TGTGCCAGCTCGCGGGACAGAAGAAGCTACGAGCAGTACTTC.

V gene TRBV5-4 combines with J gene TRBJ1-3; the match to TRBD1 covers 8 bases. The V and J ends lost 4 bases and 0 bases, in that order; junction bases with no gene match: 3. Germline V gene sequence: CDR1 SGHNT, CDR2 YYREEE (reference sequence). The CDR3 runs 15 residues. CDR3 sequence: CASSAGTGSGNTIYF. The CDR3, as DNA: TGTGCCAGCAGCGCGGGGACAGGCTCTGGAAACACCATATATTTT.

The chain joins TRBV6-4 to TRBJ2-2; D might be TRBD2 (5 bases). This CDR3 is 14 amino acids long. Trimming left V 0 bases short and J 3 bases short, with 5 bases between. Germline loops: CDR1 MRHNA, CDR2 SNTAGT. CDR3 sequence: CASSDSRDTGELFF. The CDR3 nucleotides read TGTGCCAGCAGTGACTCGCGGGACACCGGGGAGCTGTTTTTT.

This chain connects TRBV5-5 to TRBJ2-2; 9 bases match TRBD1. Looked up from germline, CDR1 is SGHKS and CDR2 is YYEKEE (reference sequence). The CDR3 consists of 17 residues. Trimming took 1 base from V and 2 from J; bases not matched to a gene: 6. The CDR3 here is CASSLMTGGKNTGELFF. DNA for the CDR3: TGTGCCAGCAGCTTGATGACAGGGGGAAAAAACACCGGGGAGCTGTTTTTT.

The chain couples TRBV5-1 to TRBJ2-5; 8 bases line up with TRBD2. Germline loops: CDR1 SGHRS, CDR2 YFSETQ. The ends lost 1 base at V and 4 bases at J; junction bases unmatched: 6. This CDR3 has 15 residues. The CDR3 spells CASSLTSGSGETQYF. CDR3 coding DNA: TGCGCCAGCAGCTTGACCAGCGGGAGTGGAGAGACCCAGTACTTC.

Of note for this clone: This sample includes further DNA sequences coding for the same CDR3. The V and J genes are TRBV5-1 and TRBJ2-7, with a weak D call TRBD1 (5 bases). CDR1 is SGHRS, CDR2 YFSETQ, per germline. V was trimmed by 3 bases and J by 0 bases, leaving 7 bases between them. This CDR3 spans 13 amino acids. The CDR3 protein is CASSSRDSYEQYF. CDR3 DNA sequence: TGCGCCAGCAGCTCCAGGGACTCCTACGAGCAGTACTTC.

The rearrangement links TRBV6-5 to TRBJ2-4; 9 bases line up with TRBD1. The CDR3 spans 14 residues. Per the germline V gene, CDR1 is MNHEY and CDR2 is SVGAGI. The trim removed 4 bases at V and 5 bases at J, leaving 3 bases unmatched. The CDR3 protein is CASSLQGAENIQYF. In DNA, the CDR3 is TGTGCCAGCAGTTTACAGGGGGCAGAAAACATTCAGTACTTC.

This chain uses TRBV19 with TRBJ2-1; TRBD1 matches 7 bases. Germline V CDR1 and CDR2: LNHDA, SQIVND (reference sequence). CDR3 length: 12 amino acids. J gave up 10 bases and V 7 bases, and 7 bases lay outside the gene matches. The CDR3 loop is CASTGMGQEQFF. Written as DNA, the CDR3 is TGTGCCAGTACGGGAATGGGACAGGAGCAGTTCTTC.

This chain links TRBV25-1 with TRBJ1-2; 9 nucleotides align to TRBD1. The V gene's germline CDR1 is MGHDK and CDR2 SYGVNS. J gave up 3 bases and V 6 bases, and 8 bases lay outside the gene matches. This CDR3 is 15 amino acids long. This CDR3 is CASRAQGAGDYGYTF. The DNA of the CDR3 is TGTGCCAGCAGGGCACAGGGGGCAGGGGACTATGGCTACACCTTC.

The chain employs TRBV10-1 and TRBJ2-3; 8 bases are a match to TRBD2. CDR3 length equals 12 residues. V gave up 3 bases and J gave up 8 bases; unmatched junction bases: 1. Germline V lookup: CDR1 WNHNN, CDR2 SYGVQD (reference sequence). The CDR3 loop is CASSEREGTQYF. In DNA, the CDR3 is TGCGCCAGCAGTGAACGGGAGGGTACGCAGTATTTT.

The chain has TRBV10-2 and TRBJ2-6, with D perhaps TRBD2 (6 bases). The CDR3 covers 16 residues. The V and J ends lost 8 bases and 2 bases respectively, with 16 bases between them. The germline gives CDR1 WSHSY, CDR2 SAAADI. CDR3 bases: TGCGCCAGCTTTGGGGGGAGGCTGACTGGGGCCAACGTCCTGACTTTC. Translation gives CASFGGRLTGANVLTF.

The genes are TRBV21-1 and TRBJ2-5; TRBD1, the table's D call, was not compared with the DNA. TRBV21-1 is a known pseudogene. The CDR3 sequence is 16 residues long. The CDR3 sequence: CASISRRQAPGETQYF. The CDR3 coding sequence is TGTGCCAGCATATCCCGAAGACAGGCCCCCGGGGAGACCCAGTACTTC.

The V gene is TRBV7-9, the J gene TRBJ2-1, with unresolved D. V was pared by 1 base and J by 2 bases, with 15 bases between. The CDR3 has 17 amino acids. CDR1 and CDR2 (germline): SEHNR, FQNEAQ (reference sequence). CDR3: CASSLGLIGRTYNEQFF. In DNA form, the CDR3 reads TGTGCCAGCAGCTTAGGTCTCATCGGCAGGACCTACAATGAGCAGTTCTTC.

V usage is TRBV7-9 and J usage is TRBJ2-3; 11 nucleotides align to TRBD1. Trimming removed 2 bases from V and 7 bases from J; junction bases left unmatched: 8. The CDR3 is 16 residues long. Germline values: CDR1 SEHNR, CDR2 FQNEAQ (reference sequence). CDR3 bases: TGTGCCAGCAGCTTACCTTACGGACAGGGGGCTAATACGCAGTATTTT. It codes for CASSLPYGQGANTQYF.

This clone was recorded only once. The gene calls are TRBV6-5 and TRBJ2-2, with 9 bases aligning to TRBD1. Per the germline V gene, CDR1 is MNHEY and CDR2 is SVGAGI. The CDR3 has 16 residues. The V segment lost 0 bases and the J segment 4 bases; nucleotides outside the gene matches: 3. The DNA for the CDR3 is TGTGCCAGCAGTTACTCGGACAGGGGAGTCACCGGGGAGCTGTTTTTT. Its translation: CASSYSDRGVTGELFF.